This T cell receptor beta chain was captured by sequencing in a study of blood T cell repertoires in COVID-19. Study-level background: Sites across the United States, Italy and Spain contributed samples from acute and convalescent COVID-19. Sources were T cells, B-cell-depleted T cells, or PBMCs; the material itself was cDNA or gDNA.

The CDR3 spans 17 residues. Germline V gives CDR1 LNHNV, CDR2 YYDKDF (reference sequence). V was pared by 1 base and J by 7 bases, with 10 bases of the junction left unmatched. Patients in Seattle were enrolled during active infection, then followed longitudinally. Per the original data handling: Reference gene primers were amplified, and this amplification served to estimate nucleated cell counts. The method was immunoSEQ multiplex PCR; TCRdb's version includes in-frame clones alone and lacks a portion of them. The V and J calls and clone size come from that table; D and trimming were worked out from the DNA. The table records 400,000 to 450,000 clones, roughly 90% of them present only once.

Specimen: peripheral blood. The chain uses TRBV15 and TRBJ2-2; 9 nucleotides agree with TRBD1. This TCR derives from a man aged 18 to 29 with COVID-19, enrolled during active disease. For the CDR3, the DNA is TGTGCCACCAGCAGAGCCCTCGGGACAGGGAACTACGGGGAGCTGTTTTTT. Translation: CATSRALGTGNYGELFF.